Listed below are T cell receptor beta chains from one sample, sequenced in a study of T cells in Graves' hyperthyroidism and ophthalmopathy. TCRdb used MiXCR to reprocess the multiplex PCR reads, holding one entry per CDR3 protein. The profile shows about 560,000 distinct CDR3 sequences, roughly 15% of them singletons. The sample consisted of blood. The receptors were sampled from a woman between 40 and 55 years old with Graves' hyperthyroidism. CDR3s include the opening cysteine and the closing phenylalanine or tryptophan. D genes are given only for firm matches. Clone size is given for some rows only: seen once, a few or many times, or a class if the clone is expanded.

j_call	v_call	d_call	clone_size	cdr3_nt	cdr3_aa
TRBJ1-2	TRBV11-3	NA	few	TGTGCCAGCAGCCATATAGACGGACATGGAGGCAACTATGGCTACACCTTC	CASSHIDGHGGNYGYTF
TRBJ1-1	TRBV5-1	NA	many	TGCGCCAGCAGCACCTCGGAGGCGAACACTGAAGCTTTCTTT	CASSTSEANTEAFF
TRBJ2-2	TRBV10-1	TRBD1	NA	TGCGCCAGCGGGACAGGGGCGAACACCGGGGAGCTGTTTTTT	CASGTGANTGELFF
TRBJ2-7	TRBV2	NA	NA	TGTGCCAGCAGTGAGATTGGGGCCCCCTACGAGCAGTACTTC	CASSEIGAPYEQYF
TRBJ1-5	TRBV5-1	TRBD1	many	TGCGCCAGCAGCGACGGGACAGGAGCTCAGCCCCAGCATTTT	CASSDGTGAQPQHF
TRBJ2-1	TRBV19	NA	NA	TGTGCCAGTACCAAACGGGACTCCTCACGGCATGAGCAGTTCTTC	CASTKRDSSRHEQFF
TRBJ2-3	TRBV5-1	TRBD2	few	TGCGCCAGCAGCCTGGGACTAGCGGGAGTTGCACGATCAGATACGCAGTATTTT	CASSLGLAGVARSDTQYF
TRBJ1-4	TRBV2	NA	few	TGTGCCGCAGCGCTGGGGGGGACTAATGAAAAACTGTTTTTT	CAAALGGTNEKLFF
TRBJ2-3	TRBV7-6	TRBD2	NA	TGTGCCAGCAGCTTCGGTACTAGCGGGAGTGTACGCACAGATACGCAGTATTTT	CASSFGTSGSVRTDTQYF
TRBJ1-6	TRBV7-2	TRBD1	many	TGTGCCAGCAGCCGACAGGGAGATTCACCCCTCCACTTT	CASSRQGDSPLHF
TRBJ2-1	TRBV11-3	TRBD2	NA	TGTGCCAGCAGCCCTCGACTAGCGGGAGGGGACAATGAGCAGTTCTTC	CASSPRLAGGDNEQFF
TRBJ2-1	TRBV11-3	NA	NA	TGTGCCAGCAGCTTAGATCCGGGGGCAGGCTCCTACAATGAGCAGTTCTTC	CASSLDPGAGSYNEQFF
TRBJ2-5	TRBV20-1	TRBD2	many	TGCAGTTCGATGAGACTAGCGGAACAAGAGACCCAGTACTTC	CSSMRLAEQETQYF
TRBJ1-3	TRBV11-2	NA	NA	TGTGCCAGCAGCTTAGGCCTGAGCTCTGGAAACACCATATATTTT	CASSLGLSSGNTIYF
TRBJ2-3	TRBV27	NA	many	TGTGCCAGCAATAAGCTTAGCACAGATACGCAGTATTTT	CASNKLSTDTQYF